This T cell receptor beta chain was obtained from a study of T cells after yellow fever vaccination. Findings and limits, study-wide: Few clonotypes appeared in both CD4 and CD8 compartments.

Production of TCR cDNA was by 5'RACE template switching, which also added a universal primer site and UMIs. TCRdb recomputed calls from the 5' RACE reads with MiXCR, one row per CDR3 protein. The sample gives around 360,000 distinct CDR3 sequences, around 10% of which show up once; around 20% is in the top ten. The CDR3 extends over 16 amino acids. Germline V gives CDR1 LGHDT, CDR2 YNNKEL (reference sequence). With V trimmed by 4 bases and J by 2 bases, 6 bases remained unmatched. This clonotype turned up a few times. Its target is not known. Sequencing was performed on PBMCs, taken on the day of the first yellow fever vaccination. The TCR originated in a young man who received the YFV17D yellow fever vaccine. V and J are TRBV3-1 and TRBJ2-5; 11 nucleotides match TRBD2. The CDR3 spells CASSRLGTSGQETQYF. CDR3 DNA: TGTGCCAGCAGCCGTCTCGGGACTAGCGGACAAGAGACCCAGTACTTC.